The present entry profiles one T cell receptor (beta chain) with its context. The target antigen is unknown. Each 10 ml fresh peripheral blood draw supplied the PBMCs. These data originate in a study of T cells in Graves' hyperthyroidism and ophthalmopathy. The study, taken as a whole, reports: Blood held most thyroid clonotypes expanded above 0.001 frequency.

The CDR3 length is 14 residues. The V gene end was trimmed by 3 bases and the J gene end by 2 bases; junction bases not matched to a gene: 2. The germline V gene encodes CDR1 KGHDR and CDR2 SFDVKD. The investigators amplified TCR beta CDR3 regions from RNA transcripts. Primed by the HTBI set, a first-round RT-PCR was run on the TCR CDR3. TCRdb analysed the multiplex PCR reads with MiXCR anew, one entry per CDR3 protein. Of more than 500,000 distinct CDR3 sequences listed, roughly a sixth are singletons. V and J are TRBV24-1 and TRBJ2-5; 7 bases line up with TRBD1. This clonotype originated in a woman aged 30 to 39 with Graves' ophthalmopathy. The sequencing input was blood. This chain's CDR3 is CATSDPGQQETQYF. CDR3 DNA: TGTGCCACCAGTGATCCGGGACAGCAAGAGACCCAGTACTTC.